This T cell receptor beta chain derives from a study of CD8 T cells in Susac syndrome. When the RNA was reverse transcribed, random hexamers were used with an input of roughly 0.45 to 1 ug. Amplification of TCR beta CDR3 across 54 Vbeta and 13 Jbeta was performed with immunoSEQ multiplex PCR. Using its own MiXCR run on the immunoSEQ multiplex PCR reads, TCRdb lists one record per CDR3 protein. The sample gives roughly 330,000 distinct CDR3 sequences, about 91% of which show up once; less than 0.08% is in the top ten. Control patients had untreated stable or active relapsing-remitting multiple sclerosis by revised McDonald criteria. Isolation of CD8+ and CD4+ T cells was performed negatively, whereas enrichment of TEMRA cells was done by FACS. After removal of 2 bases from V and 4 bases from J, the junction contained 2 bases not matched to a gene. CDR1 GTSNPN and CDR2 SVGIG come from the germline V gene (reference sequence). The CDR3 totals 12 residues.

The gene calls are TRBV30 and TRBJ2-7; 7 nucleotides agree with TRBD1. The receptor was isolated from a human donor with multiple sclerosis. Material: CD4+ T cells from PBMCs. CDR3 nucleotides: TGTGCCTGGAGTCCGACAGGGTACGAGCAGTACTTC. Protein sequence: CAWSPTGYEQYF.